The 20 T cell receptor beta chains listed next were all sequenced from one sample in a study of T-cell reconstitution after alpha-beta-depleted transplantation in children. Library preparation (for TCRbeta) was performed with unique molecular identifiers. From the PCR reads, TCRdb called clonotypes with MiXCR, one entry per CDR3 protein. The sample lists more than 75,000 distinct CDR3 sequences, more than 20% occurring once. The sample consisted of PBMCs, taken before TCRalphabeta/CD19-depleted stem cell transplant. The receptors were sampled from a boy younger than 10 with acute lymphoblastic leukemia, due to receive a stem cell transplant.

This clonotype was recorded a few times. The chain uses TRBV10-2 and TRBJ2-1, with 9 bases identical to TRBD1. Germline trimming cut 5 bases from V and 9 bases from J; bases unmatched to any gene: 14. This CDR3 is built from 16 residues. Germline V CDR1 and CDR2: WSHSY, SAAADI. The CDR3 DNA sequence: TGCGCCAGCAGTCATAATACCGGGACAGGGTCGGGTGAGCAGTTCTTC. It specifies CASSHNTGTGSGEQFF.

The chain recombines TRBV12-5 with TRBJ1-1; D call uncertain. The CDR3 runs to 13 residues. Trimming took off 4 bases at V and 4 bases at J, with 10 bases between the two ends. The V gene's germline CDR1 is LGHNT and CDR2 FRNRAP. CDR3 amino acids: CASGSSGSTEAFF. Written as DNA, the CDR3 is TGTGCTAGTGGTTCCTCCGGAAGCACTGAAGCTTTCTTT.

This clonotype showed up just a few times. The chain is built from TRBV4-1 and TRBJ2-7; D is uncertain. The CDR3 extends over 13 amino acids. Germline values: CDR1 MGHRA, CDR2 YSYEKL. Between the trimmed V and J ends, which lost 5 bases and 0 bases, there was a span of 8 bases. The CDR3 sequence is CASSNPSSYEQYF. CDR3 bases: TGCGCCAGCAGCAATCCGAGCTCCTACGAGCAGTACTTC.

J is TRBJ1-1 and V is TRBV5-1; no reliable D call. The CDR3 totals 14 residues. Germline loops: CDR1 SGHRS, CDR2 YFSETQ. V gave up 5 bases and J gave up 5 bases, with 16 bases separating them. The CDR3 region is CASRAEGLGTEAFF. CDR3 DNA: TGCGCCAGCAGAGCAGAGGGATTAGGGACTGAAGCTTTCTTT.

This clonotype was observed once. The CDR3 is CASSPEWDNEQFF. CDR3 coding DNA: TGTGCCAGCAGCCCAGAGTGGGACAATGAGCAGTTCTTC. This chain uses TRBV7-9 with TRBJ2-1; D is unclear. Deletions cut 5 bases from V and 5 bases from J, with 10 bases between. In germline, CDR1 is SEHNR, CDR2 FQNEAQ (reference sequence). The CDR3 contains 13 residues. Using reference TRBV7-9 and TRBJ2-1 for the parts outside the CDR3, the full variable domain is DTGVSQNPRHKITKRGQNVTFRCDPISEHNRLYWYRQTLGQGPEFLTYFQNEAQLEKSRLLSDRFSAERPKGSFSTLEIQRTEQGDSAMYLCASSPEWDNEQFFGPGTRLTVL.

The chain carries TRBV7-9 and TRBJ2-2, with 10 positions matching TRBD1. CDR1 and CDR2 from the germline V gene are SEHNR and FQNEAQ (reference sequence). Germline trimming cut 5 bases from V and 10 bases from J; bases unmatched to any gene: 7. This CDR3 has 14 residues. The CDR3 spells CASSLDRGSSELFF. The CDR3 DNA follows: TGTGCCAGCAGCCTGGACAGGGGGTCGTCGGAGCTGTTTTTT.

The table lists this clonotype with a few counts. V is TRBV10-1 and J is TRBJ1-6, with D unresolved. The CDR3 is 13 amino acids. Germline assignment: CDR1 WNHNN and CDR2 SYGVQD (reference sequence). The V end lost 2 bases, the J end lost 10 bases, and 9 bases lay between the germline ends. The CDR3 DNA reads TGCGCCAGCAGTGAGCAGGACGGATCACCCCTCCACTTT. Residues: CASSEQDGSPLHF.

This clonotype has only a few counts. The chain is built from TRBV24-1 and TRBJ1-2; weak D call: TRBD1 (5 bases). Deletions cut 3 bases from V and 4 bases from J, with 11 bases between. This CDR3 is 14 amino acids long. Per the germline V gene, CDR1 is KGHDR and CDR2 is SFDVKD. CDR3 sequence reads: CATSDTGRPYGYTF. The CDR3 nucleotides are TGTGCCACCAGTGATACGGGACGGCCCTATGGCTACACCTTC.

This clonotype was observed many times. The gene calls are TRBV12-3 or TRBV12-4 and TRBJ2-7; 7 bases fit TRBD1. This CDR3 region has 13 residues. V gave up 4 bases and J gave up 2 bases; unmatched junction bases: 2. The CDR3 protein is CASSWTGAYEQYF. As DNA, the CDR3 is TGTGCCAGCAGTTGGACAGGAGCCTACGAGCAGTACTTC.

This clonotype showed up just a few times. This chain uses TRBV5-6 with TRBJ2-6; 10 nucleotides agree with TRBD1. Germline CDR1 SGHDT, CDR2 YYEEEE. With V trimmed by 4 bases and J by 0 bases, 4 bases remained unmatched. The CDR3 sequence is 17 residues long. The CDR3 bases are TGTGCCAGCAGCAGGACAGGGGGAAGCTCTGGGGCCAACGTCCTGACTTTC. The encoded protein is CASSRTGGSSGANVLTF.

The rearrangement links TRBV27 to TRBJ2-2; tentatively, D is TRBD2 (5 bases). CDR1 is MNHEY and CDR2 is SMNVEV in the germline V gene (reference sequence). There are 14 residues in the CDR3. The ends were cut back, 1 base at V and 5 bases at J, with 8 bases in the middle. The CDR3 here is CASSLYRETGELFF. CDR3 bases: TGTGCCAGCAGTTTATACCGGGAAACCGGGGAGCTGTTTTTT.

A few counts support this clonotype. CDR3 in amino acids: CASSQTVGGTNIQYF. CDR3 DNA: TGCGCCAGCAGCCAGACCGTTGGAGGGACAAACATTCAGTACTTC. The rearrangement uses TRBV5-1 and TRBJ2-4; weak D call: TRBD2 (6 bases). The CDR3 runs to 15 residues. Trimming left V 4 bases short and J 6 bases short, with 17 bases between. The germline V gene has CDR1 SGHRS and CDR2 YFSETQ. The full variable domain, rest sourced from reference TRBV5-1 and TRBJ2-4, is KAGVTQTPRYLIKTRGQQVTLSCSPISGHRSVSWYQQTPGQGLQFLFEYFSETQRNKGNFPGRFSGRQFSNSRSEMNVSTLELGDSALYLCASSQTVGGTNIQYFGAGTRLSVL.

The CDR3 sequence is CASSSSRTNYGYTF. The CDR3 coding sequence is TGTGCCAGCAGTTCATCTCGGACTAACTATGGCTACACCTTC. V usage is TRBV27 and J usage is TRBJ1-2; D is ambiguous. Deletions cut 4 bases from V and 0 bases from J, with 9 bases between. In germline, CDR1 is MNHEY, CDR2 SMNVEV (reference sequence). This CDR3 comprises 14 residues.

At least ten counts were recorded for this clonotype. J is TRBJ2-1 and V is TRBV3-1; D is uncertain. The CDR3 consists of 12 residues. V lost 2 bases and J lost 7, with 6 bases in between. CDR1 LGHDT and CDR2 YNNKEL come from the germline V gene (reference sequence). CDR3: CASSQTANEQFF. The CDR3 DNA reads as TGTGCCAGCAGCCAAACAGCAAATGAGCAGTTCTTC.

This chain connects TRBV5-6 to TRBJ1-2, with D possibly TRBD1 on 5 matching bases. The CDR3 is made up of 13 amino acids. V was cut by 1 base and J by 5 bases, with 9 bases left in between. In germline, CDR1 is SGHDT, CDR2 YYEEEE. CDR3 in DNA: TGTGCCAGCAGCTTGAAAGGGGCATATGGCTACACCTTC. Translated: CASSLKGAYGYTF.

This clonotype was counted a few times. The chain is built from TRBV12-3 or TRBV12-4 and TRBJ2-3, with D possibly being TRBD2 (5 bases). Trimming stripped 2 bases from V and 2 bases from J, with 11 bases between. The CDR3 consists of 15 residues. The CDR3 protein is CASSLRGDNTDTQYF. CDR3 sequence (DNA): TGTGCCAGCAGTTTACGGGGAGACAACACAGATACGCAGTATTTT.

The sample holds a few counts of this clonotype. The chain employs TRBV6-4 and TRBJ1-1; D is undetermined. Germline assignment: CDR1 MRHNA and CDR2 SNTAGT. The V end was cut by 6 bases, the J end by 2 bases, with 10 bases between. This CDR3 is 13 amino acids long. The CDR3 region is CASRKTPNTEAFF. The CDR3 DNA sequence: TGTGCCAGCAGAAAGACGCCTAACACTGAAGCTTTCTTT.

The J gene is TRBJ2-1, the V gene TRBV25-1, with 9 positions matching TRBD2. Germline V CDR1 and CDR2: MGHDK, SYGVNS. The CDR3 covers 16 residues. V lost 4 bases, J lost 5 bases, and 9 bases stayed unmatched. The CDR3 DNA sequence: TGTGCCAGCAGTGGTAGCGGGAGAGACGAGGACAATGAGCAGTTCTTC. Its translation: CASSGSGRDEDNEQFF.

This sequence joins TRBV5-6 and TRBJ2-7; 7 bases are a match to TRBD1. The germline V gene has CDR1 SGHDT and CDR2 YYEEEE. This CDR3 is built from 15 residues. Losses at the gene ends were 4 bases for V and 3 bases for J; bases not matched to a gene: 10. The CDR3 protein is CASSPVRQGHYEQYF. CDR3 nucleotides: TGTGCCAGCAGCCCGGTCCGACAGGGTCACTACGAGCAGTACTTC.

The rearrangement links TRBV7-9 to TRBJ1-3; D gene uncertain. Germline V CDR1 and CDR2: SEHNR, FQNEAQ (reference sequence). Trimming cost V 6 bases and J 0 bases, with 6 bases left between them. This CDR3 comprises 13 residues. CDR3 sequence reads: CASRADSGNTIYF. CDR3 coding DNA: TGTGCCAGCAGGGCGGACTCTGGAAACACCATATATTTT.